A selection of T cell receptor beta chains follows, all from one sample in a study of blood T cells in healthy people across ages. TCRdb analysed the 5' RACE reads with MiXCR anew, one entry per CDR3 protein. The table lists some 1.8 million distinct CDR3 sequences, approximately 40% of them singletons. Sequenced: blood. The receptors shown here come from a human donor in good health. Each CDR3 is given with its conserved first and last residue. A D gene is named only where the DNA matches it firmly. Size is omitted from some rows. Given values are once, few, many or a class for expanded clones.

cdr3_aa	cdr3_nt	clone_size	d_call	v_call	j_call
CASSEAGTSGQETQYF	TGTGCCAGCAGTGAAGCGGGGACTAGCGGGCAAGAGACCCAGTACTTC	few	TRBD2	TRBV6-1	TRBJ2-5
CASSPRAQPRQYF	TGTGCCAGCAGCCCTAGGGCCCAGCCGAGGCAGTACTTC	few	.	TRBV12-3/TRBV12-4	TRBJ2-7
CASSVAGTSGLHSYNEQFF	TGTGCCAGCAGCGTCGCCGGGACTAGCGGTCTTCACTCCTACAATGAGCAGTTCTTC	.	TRBD2	TRBV9	TRBJ2-1
CASSPEQEETQYF	TGTGCCAGCAGCCCAGAACAAGAAGAGACCCAGTACTTC	.	.	TRBV3-1	TRBJ2-5
CASSQDTRGYF	TGCGCCAGCAGCCAAGATACCAGAGGGTATTTT	many	.	TRBV4-3	TRBJ2-3
CASSLVLGAGGDTQYF	TGTGCCAGCAGCTTAGTCCTGGGGGCAGGTGGAGATACGCAGTATTTT	.	.	TRBV7-8	TRBJ2-3
CASSLYRDLIYGYTF	TGCGCCAGCAGCTTGTATAGGGATTTGATCTATGGCTACACCTTC	few	.	TRBV5-1	TRBJ1-2
CASSPRGDGGYNSPLHF	TGTGCCAGCAGCCCCCGGGGGGACGGAGGATATAATTCACCCCTCCACTTT	few	.	TRBV27	TRBJ1-6
CACTNGPRQGAAEAFF	TGTGCCTGCACCAATGGCCCGCGGCAGGGGGCCGCTGAAGCTTTCTTT	once	TRBD1	TRBV4-2	TRBJ1-1
CASTKTGGSEAFF	TGTGCCAGCACCAAAACAGGTGGATCTGAAGCTTTCTTT	.	.	TRBV12-3/TRBV12-4	TRBJ1-1
CASSFQPTGQPRDTQYF	TGTGCCAGCAGCTTCCAACCCACCGGCCAACCCCGCGATACGCAGTATTTT	.	.	TRBV7-2	TRBJ2-3
CSVMGAGELFF	TGCAGCGTTATGGGGGCCGGGGAGCTGTTTTTT	.	.	TRBV29-1	TRBJ2-2
CASSQGRENTEAFF	TGTGCCAGCAGTCAAGGACGGGAGAACACTGAAGCTTTCTTT	few	.	TRBV12-3/TRBV12-4	TRBJ1-1
CASSLAIEFTQETQYF	TGTGCCAGCAGCTTAGCGATAGAGTTTACACAAGAGACCCAGTACTTC	few	.	TRBV7-8	TRBJ2-5
CASSTEGFYGYTF	TGCGCCAGCAGCACCGAGGGATTCTATGGCTACACCTTC	.	.	TRBV5-1	TRBJ1-2
CASSPQRGAYEQYF	TGTGCCAGCAGCCCCCAGCGGGGGGCCTACGAGCAGTACTTC	.	TRBD2	TRBV7-2	TRBJ2-7
CASTKMSGGLNEQFF	TGTGCCAGCACCAAGATGAGCGGGGGGTTGAATGAGCAGTTCTTC	few	TRBD2	TRBV27	TRBJ2-1
CASNPSWDTHTEAFF	TGTGCCAGCAACCCATCTTGGGACACCCACACTGAAGCTTTCTTT	.	.	TRBV6-5	TRBJ1-1
CASSSVDMNTEAFF	TGTGCCAGCAGCTCGGTTGACATGAACACTGAAGCTTTCTTT	few	.	TRBV7-9	TRBJ1-1
CASNQGRGDYTDTQYF	TGTGCCAGCAACCAGGGGAGGGGGGACTACACAGATACGCAGTATTTT	.	.	TRBV7-2	TRBJ2-3
CASSPIASTDTQYF	TGTGCCAGCAGTCCTATTGCTAGCACAGATACGCAGTATTTT	.	.	TRBV7-2	TRBJ2-3
CASSVPSGEGTEAFF	TGTGCCAGCAGCGTACCGTCAGGGGAAGGCACTGAAGCTTTCTTT	.	.	TRBV9	TRBJ1-1
CASSLVTGEGYTF	TGTGCCAGCAGCTTAGTAACAGGGGAAGGCTACACCTTC	.	TRBD1	TRBV7-6	TRBJ1-2
CASSITTGVPYEQYF	TGTGCCAGCAGCATCACCACCGGGGTCCCCTACGAGCAGTACTTC	once	.	TRBV13	TRBJ2-7
CASSARVYGYTF	TGTGCCAGCAGTGCGCGGGTCTATGGCTACACCTTC	.	.	TRBV12-3/TRBV12-4	TRBJ1-2
CANSFGPSDEQFF	TGTGCCAACAGCTTTGGGCCTTCAGATGAGCAGTTCTTC	.	.	TRBV7-2	TRBJ2-1
CASGLRGQGTYNEQFF	TGCGCCAGCGGCTTACGGGGACAGGGGACCTACAATGAACAGTTCTTC	.	TRBD1	TRBV5-1	TRBJ2-1
CASSLGRRNTGELFF	TGTGCCAGCAGCTTAGGCCGAAGAAACACCGGGGAGCTGTTTTTT	.	.	TRBV13	TRBJ2-2
CASNTWTSRVGADTQYF	TGTGCCAGCAACACTTGGACTAGTCGGGTTGGCGCAGATACGCAGTATTTT	.	TRBD2	TRBV2	TRBJ2-3
CSARSGTSGAYNEQFF	TGCAGTGCTAGAAGCGGGACTAGCGGGGCTTACAATGAGCAGTTCTTC	.	TRBD2	TRBV20-1	TRBJ2-1
CSGPYPYLGRETTGNTIYF	TGCAGTGGTCCCTACCCCTACCTCGGACGGGAAACGACTGGAAACACCATATATTTT	many	.	TRBV20-1	TRBJ1-3
CSALAGASHRGVSPLHF	TGCAGTGCTCTCGCCGGGGCCTCACATCGGGGAGTTTCACCCCTCCACTTT	.	.	TRBV20-1	TRBJ1-6
CSAKGASYNEQFF	TGCAGTGCTAAGGGGGCCTCCTACAATGAGCAGTTCTTC	few	TRBD1	TRBV20-1	TRBJ2-1
CASSYYVGGGVDEQYF	TGTGCCAGCAGTTATTATGTGGGCGGGGGTGTCGACGAGCAGTACTTC	once	TRBD2	TRBV6-5	TRBJ2-7
CASKPEMLRKEAFF	TGTGCCAGCAAACCAGAGATGTTACGAAAAGAGGCTTTCTTT	.	.	TRBV7-8	TRBJ1-1
CASVQPPGGSGYTF	TGTGCCAGCGTCCAACCCCCAGGCGGCTCTGGCTACACCTTC	few	.	TRBV7-9	TRBJ1-2
CASSFGLAGGEETQYF	TGTGCCAGCAGCTTCGGACTAGCGGGGGGAGAAGAGACCCAGTACTTC	once	TRBD2	TRBV7-2	TRBJ2-5
CASSLDYEKLFF	TGTGCCAGCAGTTTAGACTATGAAAAACTGTTTTTT	.	.	TRBV12-3/TRBV12-4	TRBJ1-4
CASSQEEGQGTSYNEQFF	TGTGCCAGCAGCCAAGAAGAGGGTCAAGGGACCTCCTACAATGAGCAGTTCTTC	once	.	TRBV3-1	TRBJ2-1
CASGDTGAYNEQFF	TGTGCCAGCGGGGATACAGGGGCCTACAATGAGCAGTTCTTC	.	TRBD1	TRBV6-2/TRBV6-3	TRBJ2-1
CASSLEGRINEKLFF	TGCGCCAGCAGCCTGGAGGGACGGATTAATGAAAAACTGTTTTTT	.	.	TRBV4-3	TRBJ1-4
CSVGFGTDTQYF	TGCAGCGTTGGGTTTGGGACAGATACGCAGTATTTT	few	.	TRBV29-1	TRBJ2-3